These 30 T cell receptor beta chains were all obtained from the same sample, sequenced in a study of blood T cell repertoires in COVID-19. Generated by immunoSEQ multiplex PCR, the TCRdb table keeps only in-frame clones and is missing some. The sample has 200,000 to 300,000 clones, about 90% seen once; the top ten hold about 2.1%. The specimen was peripheral blood. Source of these receptors: a woman aged 50 to 65 with acute or convalescent COVID-19.

The rearrangement joins TRBV5-1 to TRBJ2-1; D is undetermined. Trimming took off 1 base at V and 4 bases at J, with 18 bases between the two ends. CDR1 and CDR2 from the germline V gene are SGHRS and YFSETQ. There are 17 residues in the CDR3. CDR3 coding DNA: TGCGCCAGCAGCTTGAAGGCCATGACTCCGGGTTACAATGAGCAGTTCTTC. This gives the protein CASSLKAMTPGYNEQFF.

V gene TRBV6-2 or TRBV6-3 combines with J gene TRBJ2-6; D gene unclear. The CDR3 runs 17 residues. The germline CDR1 and CDR2 sequences are MNHEY and SVGEGT. V was pared by 6 bases and J by 0 bases, with 15 bases between. The CDR3 sequence: CASSSATQSSGANVLTF. CDR3 sequence (DNA): TGTGCCAGCAGCTCCGCGACACAAAGCTCTGGGGCCAACGTCCTGACTTTC.

Only a few counts were recorded for this clone. The rearrangement joins TRBV6-5 to TRBJ1-1, with 9 nucleotides matching TRBD1. Germline CDR1 reads MNHEY; CDR2 reads SVGAGI. This CDR3 has 14 amino acids. V was clipped by 6 bases and J by 1 base; unmatched bases: 3. CDR3 nucleotides: TGTGCCAGCAGACGACAGGGGGGGAACACTGAAGCTTTCTTT. Amino acid sequence: CASRRQGGNTEAFF.

The chain combines TRBV24-1 with TRBJ2-7; TRBD1 agrees at 8 bases. Germline V gene lookup returns CDR1 KGHDR and CDR2 SFDVKD. V dropped 4 bases and J dropped 5; count of bases not matched to a gene: 12. The length of the CDR3 is 16 residues. CDR3 nucleotide sequence: TGTGCCACCAGTGACTCAACTAGGACAGGGACGAACGAGCAGTACTTC. Protein sequence: CATSDSTRTGTNEQYF.

This clone has a handful of counts. The chain combines TRBV2 with TRBJ1-2; TRBD1 is a possible D gene (5 bases). Germline V gene sequence: CDR1 SNHLY, CDR2 FYNNEI. Trimming left V 8 bases short and J 8 bases short, with 15 bases between. The CDR3 contains 12 residues. For the CDR3, the DNA is TGTGCCAGCCAAAGGCGTACAGGCGGCTACACCTTC. It codes for CASQRRTGGYTF.

This chain connects TRBV7-2 to TRBJ2-7; TRBD2 aligns across 7 bases. CDR1 and CDR2 (germline): SGHTA, FQGNSA. This CDR3 is 14 amino acids long. V gave up 6 bases and J gave up 4 bases; unmatched junction bases: 9. The CDR3 nucleotides are TGTGCCAGCAGATCAGCGGGAATTGCGTACGAGCAGTACTTC. This translates into CASRSAGIAYEQYF. The whole variable domain, filled in from reference TRBV7-2 and TRBJ2-7, reads GAGVSQSPSNKVTEKGKDVELRCDPISGHTALYWYRQSLGQGLEFLIYFQGNSAPDKSGLPSDRFSAERTGGSVSTLTIQRTQQEDSAVYLCASRSAGIAYEQYFGPGTRLTVT.

The V call is TRBV3-1 (or the pseudogene TRBV3-2), the J call TRBJ2-7; TRBD2 matches at 11 bases. The CDR3 extends over 15 amino acids. From germline, CDR1 is LGHDT and CDR2 YNNKEL (reference sequence). After removal of 0 bases from V and 7 bases from J, the junction contained 5 bases not matched to a gene. As DNA, the CDR3 is TGTGCCAGCAGCCAAGATGTACTAGCGGGAGAAGAGCAGTACTTC. This translates into CASSQDVLAGEEQYF.

This clone was seen a single time. In DNA form, the CDR3 reads TGTGCCAGCAGTTTAGCGGGAGACACAGATACGCAGTATTTT. It codes for CASSLAGDTDTQYF. This chain links TRBV2 with TRBJ2-3, with 9 bases identical to TRBD2. This CDR3 region has 14 residues. Germline V lookup: CDR1 SNHLY, CDR2 FYNNEI. J lost 2 bases, V lost 5 bases, and 2 bases had no gene match.

The chain recombines TRBV2 with TRBJ1-6, with 9 bases that match TRBD1. There are 14 residues in the CDR3. Germline trimming cut 6 bases from V and 10 bases from J; bases unmatched to any gene: 7. CDR1 and CDR2 (germline): SNHLY, FYNNEI. The CDR3 spells CASRPGTGKSPLHF. CDR3 coding DNA: TGTGCCAGCAGGCCCGGGACAGGGAAATCACCCCTCCACTTT.

CDR3 DNA: TGTGCCAGCAGCCCAGACAGGGGACGGCACACCATATATTTT. Protein: CASSPDRGRHTIYF. The chain employs TRBV27 and TRBJ1-3, with TRBD1 matching 8 bases. J was trimmed by 8 bases and V by 6 bases; bases with no gene match: 9. Germline loops: CDR1 MNHEY, CDR2 SMNVEV (reference sequence). The CDR3 has 14 residues.

The CDR3 nucleotides read TGTGCCTGGAGAATATCAGGGAATTACTATGAGCAGTTCTTC. As protein: CAWRISGNYYEQFF. The V and J genes are TRBV30 and TRBJ2-1; D is possibly TRBD1 (5 bases). Per the germline V gene, CDR1 is GTSNPN and CDR2 is SVGIG (reference sequence). Between the trimmed V and J ends, which lost 3 bases and 8 bases, there was a span of 17 bases. This CDR3 spans 14 amino acids. The entire variable domain, with the rest obtained from reference TRBV30 and TRBJ2-1, is as follows: SQTIHQWPATLVQPVGSPLSLECTVEGTSNPNLYWYRQAAGRGLQLLFYSVGIGQISSEVPQNLSASRPQDRQFILSSKKLLLSDSGFYLCAWRISGNYYEQFFGPGTRLTVL.

V and J are TRBV7-2 and TRBJ2-7, with 7 bases that match TRBD1. Germline CDR1 reads SGHTA; CDR2 reads FQGNSA. The V gene end was trimmed by 2 bases and the J gene end by 3 bases; junction bases not matched to a gene: 4. The CDR3 covers 14 residues. CDR3 sequence (DNA): TGTGCCAGCAGCTTACTGGGACAGAACTACGAGCAGTACTTC. It translates to CASSLLGQNYEQYF.

This clone was seen only once. The J gene is TRBJ1-5, the V gene TRBV12-3 or TRBV12-4, with 8 bases that match TRBD1. The CDR3 runs to 13 residues. V lost 6 bases and J lost 5; bases outside the gene matches: 3. The CDR3 loop is CASSQGQDQPQHF. The CDR3 DNA follows: TGTGCCAGCAGCCAGGGACAGGATCAGCCCCAGCATTTT.

This chain connects TRBV9 to TRBJ1-6; D might be TRBD1 (5 bases). This CDR3 has 15 residues. Germline V gene sequence: CDR1 SGDLS, CDR2 YYNGEE. The germline V and J ends were trimmed by 0 bases and 7 bases, with 11 bases remaining between them. The CDR3 reads CASSVDSGLNSPLHF. The CDR3 DNA sequence: TGTGCCAGCAGCGTAGATTCAGGGTTAAATTCACCCCTCCACTTT.

The rearrangement links TRBV25-1 to TRBJ2-1, with a weak D call TRBD1 (5 bases). This CDR3 is built from 14 residues. CDR1 is MGHDK, CDR2 SYGVNS, per germline. V gave up 5 bases and J gave up 5 bases, with 13 bases separating them. CDR3 DNA sequence: TGTGCCAGCAGTCTAAGGGGCTTACACAATGAGCAGTTCTTC. Its protein product is CASSLRGLHNEQFF. Complete variable domain (other parts from reference TRBV25-1 and TRBJ2-1): EADIYQTPRYLVIGTGKKITLECSQTMGHDKMYWYQQDPGMELHLIHYSYGVNSTEKGDLSSESTVSRIRTEHFPLTLESARPSHTSQYLCASSLRGLHNEQFFGPGTRLTVL.

The chain employs TRBV30 and TRBJ1-1; 7 bases agree with TRBD1. V dropped 5 bases and J dropped 10; count of bases not matched to a gene: 7. Germline V gene sequence: CDR1 GTSNPN, CDR2 SVGIG (reference sequence). The CDR3 is 11 amino acids. The CDR3 protein is CAWERGRGAFF. CDR3 sequence (DNA): TGTGCCTGGGAAAGGGGGCGAGGAGCTTTCTTT.

The genes are TRBV11-3 and TRBJ2-2; D unclear. The germline V and J ends were trimmed by 4 bases and 5 bases, with 2 bases remaining between them. The CDR3 runs 11 residues. Germline-derived CDR1 and CDR2 are SGHNT and YENEEA. CDR3: CASSSTGELFF. The CDR3 region has the DNA TGTGCCAGCAGCTCGACCGGGGAGCTGTTTTTT.

This chain uses TRBV7-9 with TRBJ1-2; D ambiguous. The CDR3 is 19 amino acids. With 2 bases removed from V and 0 bases from J, the gap between germline ends came to 22 bases. Germline-derived CDR1 and CDR2 are SEHNR and FQNEAQ (reference sequence). CDR3 sequence reads: CASSLLGRQTTRTNYGYTF. CDR3 coding DNA: TGTGCCAGCAGCTTATTAGGTCGCCAGACTACGCGTACTAACTATGGCTACACCTTC.

The chain carries TRBV9 and TRBJ2-3, with a tentative D call TRBD2 (5 bases). The ends were cut back, 1 base at V and 4 bases at J, with 7 bases in the middle. There are 13 residues in the CDR3. Germline assignment: CDR1 SGDLS and CDR2 YYNGEE. This CDR3 is CASSVYSADTQYF. DNA for the CDR3: TGTGCCAGCAGCGTATATAGCGCAGATACGCAGTATTTT.

V is TRBV7-2 and J is TRBJ2-7; TRBD1 matches 9 bases. Looked up from germline, CDR1 is SGHTA and CDR2 is FQGNSA. V lost 0 bases to trimming and J lost 5 bases; unmatched junction nucleotides: 5. The CDR3 contains 15 residues. Here the CDR3 reads CASSLAGTGWNEQYF. Here the CDR3 DNA reads TGTGCCAGCAGCTTAGCCGGGACAGGGTGGAACGAGCAGTACTTC.

V is TRBV28 and J is TRBJ1-1, with 7 bases lining up with TRBD1. With 3 bases clipped from V and 1 base from J, the junction kept 11 bases outside the gene matches. The CDR3 contains 17 residues. Per germline, CDR1 MDHEN and CDR2 SYDVKM. The CDR3 nucleotides read TGTGCCAGCAGTTTGGAAAGGGGGCGCGGATCGAACACTGAAGCTTTCTTT. It translates to CASSLERGRGSNTEAFF.

The genes are TRBV10-3 and TRBJ1-2; 8 bases line up with TRBD1. Germline V gene lookup returns CDR1 ENHRY and CDR2 SYGVKD. This CDR3 has 15 amino acids. The trim removed 6 bases at V and 3 bases at J, leaving 9 bases unmatched. CDR3 sequence: CAISPQGAQDYGYTF. The CDR3 bases are TGTGCCATCAGCCCCCAGGGGGCGCAGGACTATGGCTACACCTTC.

J is TRBJ2-1 and V is TRBV5-1; tentatively, D is TRBD2 (6 bases). V lost 5 bases to trimming and J lost 5 bases, with 11 bases between them. Germline V gene sequence: CDR1 SGHRS, CDR2 YFSETQ. The CDR3 spans 13 residues. The CDR3 nucleotides are TGCGCCAGCAGACTAGCAGTTAACAATGAGCAGTTCTTC. Residues: CASRLAVNNEQFF.

The gene calls are TRBV28 and TRBJ2-5; D is unresolved. Germline V lookup: CDR1 MDHEN, CDR2 SYDVKM. The CDR3 totals 13 residues. The V end was cut by 6 bases, the J end by 5 bases, with 13 bases between. Here the CDR3 DNA reads TGTGCCAGCAGCCGTTCTCAGGCGGAGACCCAGTACTTC. Residues: CASSRSQAETQYF.

As DNA, the CDR3 is TGTGCCACCAGCAGAGCTCAGGGGGTAGGCTATGGCTACACCTTC. Residues: CATSRAQGVGYGYTF. The chain links TRBV15 to TRBJ1-2; 7 bases fit TRBD1. CDR3 size: 15 residues. The V and J ends lost 1 base and 4 bases, in that order; junction bases with no gene match: 6. The V gene's germline CDR1 is LNHNV and CDR2 YYDKDF (reference sequence).

The rearrangement uses TRBV9 and TRBJ1-2, with no clear D. In germline, CDR1 is SGDLS, CDR2 YYNGEE. The CDR3 length is 16 residues. Trimming cost V 2 bases and J 1 base, with 15 bases left between them. The CDR3 DNA reads as TGTGCCAGCAGCGTGGGGAGACTGGAGATTAACTATGGCTACACCTTC. Protein: CASSVGRLEINYGYTF. The variable domain in full, with the rest retrieved from reference TRBV9 and TRBJ1-2, is DSGVTQTPKHLITATGQRVTLRCSPRSGDLSVYWYQQSLDQGLQFLIQYYNGEERAKGNILERFSAQQFPDLHSELNLSSLELGDSALYFCASSVGRLEINYGYTFGSGTRLTVV.

The V call is TRBV9, the J call TRBJ1-6; D remains unclear. The V gene's germline CDR1 is SGDLS and CDR2 YYNGEE. The CDR3 spans 15 residues. Trimming removed 7 bases at V and 10 bases at J, with 21 bases between. The CDR3 DNA reads TGTGCCAGCCACGAGAGGTCGGGGTTAGACTCACCCCTCCACTTT. Translating gives CASHERSGLDSPLHF.

This chain uses TRBV19 with TRBJ2-7; D is possibly TRBD2 (10 bases). The V and J ends lost 5 bases and 2 bases respectively, with 28 bases between them. The CDR3 totals 19 residues. Germline loops: CDR1 LNHDA, CDR2 SQIVND (reference sequence). The CDR3, as DNA: TGTGCCAGTAGTTCACAGGGGGCGGCTAGCGGGAGTCAGCCCTACGAGCAGTACTTC. Its translation is CASSSQGAASGSQPYEQYF.

As regards this clone: Additional DNA sequences in this sample encode the identical CDR3. This rearrangement joins TRBV19 to TRBJ2-2, with D possibly TRBD1 on 5 matching bases. This CDR3 has 15 amino acids. Per germline, CDR1 LNHDA and CDR2 SQIVND (reference sequence). V dropped 3 bases and J dropped 2 bases, with 10 bases sitting between them. CDR3 amino acids: CASSIRQGNTGELFF. CDR3 sequence (DNA): TGTGCCAGTAGTATTCGTCAGGGCAACACCGGGGAGCTGTTTTTT.

The chain links TRBV28 to TRBJ2-7; TRBD1 might be the D (5 bases). Looked up from germline, CDR1 is MDHEN and CDR2 is SYDVKM. V was pared by 2 bases and J by 6 bases, with 5 bases between. The CDR3 consists of 11 residues. CDR3 amino acids: CASSLGAEQYF. CDR3 in DNA: TGTGCCAGCAGTTTAGGGGCCGAGCAGTACTTC.